A single sample gave rise to the 25 T cell receptor beta chains below, sequenced in a study of shared T cell receptors in the human thymus. Repertoires were generated with immunoSEQ multiplex PCR, while TCRdb's copy carries only in-frame clones and drops some. The sample lists 600,000 or so clones, roughly 86% seen once, with over 0.008% in the top ten. The sample also formed part of further work on human thymus T cells.

Sequenced material: thymocytes. These TCRs come from a boy younger than two with a congenital heart defect.

The V call is TRBV25-1, the J call TRBJ1-3, with 7 bases matching TRBD1. With V trimmed by 4 bases and J by 1 base, 4 bases remained unmatched. In germline, CDR1 is MGHDK, CDR2 SYGVNS. The CDR3 is 15 residues long. The CDR3 protein is CASSAQTGSGNTIYF. CDR3 coding DNA: TGTGCCAGCAGTGCTCAGACAGGGTCTGGAAACACCATATATTTT.

The rearrangement joins TRBV30 to TRBJ2-7, with 7 bases lining up with TRBD2. Trimming took 0 bases from V and 1 from J; bases not matched to a gene: 6. The CDR3 consists of 15 residues. Looked up from germline, CDR1 is GTSNPN and CDR2 is SVGIG (reference sequence). The CDR3 reads CAWSVVGGPSYEQYF. The DNA for the CDR3 is TGTGCCTGGAGTGTAGTGGGAGGGCCTTCCTACGAGCAGTACTTC.

The chain combines TRBV7-3 with TRBJ2-3; D is unresolved. CDR1 is SGHTA, CDR2 FQGTGA, per germline. The CDR3 length is 14 residues. The germline V and J ends were trimmed by 2 bases and 2 bases, with 8 bases remaining between them. CDR3 region: CASSLRVSTDTQYF. CDR3 sequence (DNA): TGTGCCAGCAGCTTACGGGTTTCCACAGATACGCAGTATTTT.

This chain joins TRBV14 and TRBJ2-7, with 7 nucleotides matching TRBD2. Germline lookup yields CDR1 SGHDN and CDR2 FVKESK. This CDR3 region has 16 residues. With V trimmed by 1 base and J by 5 bases, 11 bases remained unmatched. The CDR3 DNA reads TGTGCCAGCAGCCAAGTAGCGGTGCGCGGGAGAAACGAGCAGTACTTC. Residues: CASSQVAVRGRNEQYF. Variable domain in full (rest from reference TRBV14 and TRBJ2-7): EAGVTQFPSHSVIEKGQTVTLRCDPISGHDNLYWYRRVMGKEIKFLLHFVKESKQDESGMPNNRFLAERTGGTYSTLKVQPAELEDSGVYFCASSQVAVRGRNEQYFGPGTRLTVT.

The chain couples TRBV14 to TRBJ2-7, with a weak D call TRBD2 (5 bases). From germline, CDR1 is SGHDN and CDR2 FVKESK. This CDR3 is built from 15 residues. Trimming took 1 base from V and 3 from J, leaving 13 bases between them. The CDR3 region is CASSQATKSGYEQYF. The CDR3 coding sequence is TGTGCCAGCAGCCAAGCTACAAAAAGCGGCTACGAGCAGTACTTC.

J is TRBJ2-7 and V is TRBV30, with D possibly TRBD2 on 5 matching bases. Germline CDR1 is GTSNPN and CDR2 is SVGIG (reference sequence). This CDR3 is 13 amino acids long. V was trimmed by 0 bases and J by 6 bases, leaving 12 bases between them. DNA of the CDR3: TGTGCCTGGAGTGTTTGGGCTAGCACCGAGCAGTACTTC. Its protein product is CAWSVWASTEQYF.

This clone was seen a single time. The V call is TRBV9, the J call TRBJ2-3, with D possibly matching TRBD2 (5 bases). V dropped 2 bases and J dropped 1 base, with 20 bases sitting between them. Germline lookup yields CDR1 SGDLS and CDR2 YYNGEE. The CDR3 consists of 18 residues. The CDR3 DNA is TGTGCCAGCAGCGTGAAGCCTTTAAGAGGGAGCGGCACAGATACGCAGTATTTT. It translates to CASSVKPLRGSGTDTQYF. The variable domain in full, with the rest retrieved from reference TRBV9 and TRBJ2-3, is DSGVTQTPKHLITATGQRVTLRCSPRSGDLSVYWYQQSLDQGLQFLIQYYNGEERAKGNILERFSAQQFPDLHSELNLSSLELGDSALYFCASSVKPLRGSGTDTQYFGPGTRLTVL.

The chain carries TRBV7-9 and TRBJ2-4; D is possibly TRBD2 (5 bases). Trimming took off 2 bases at V and 1 base at J, with 12 bases between the two ends. Germline V gene lookup returns CDR1 SEHNR and CDR2 FQNEAQ (reference sequence). The CDR3 runs 16 residues. The CDR3 protein is CASSLIPRGAKNIQYF. The DNA of the CDR3 is TGTGCCAGCAGCTTAATCCCCCGAGGGGCCAAAAACATTCAGTACTTC.

The V and J genes are TRBV21-1 and TRBJ2-7; the D call in the table, TRBD1, was not verified against the DNA. TRBV21-1 is a recognized pseudogene. The CDR3 loop spans 17 amino acids. The CDR3 sequence: CASSPREGLGMIYEQYF. The DNA for the CDR3 is TGTGCCAGCAGCCCCAGGGAAGGGTTGGGAATGATATACGAGCAGTACTTC.

The V call is TRBV7-9, the J call TRBJ2-5; the match to TRBD2 covers 7 bases. V was clipped by 5 bases and J by 5 bases; unmatched bases: 14. CDR1 is SEHNR, CDR2 FQNEAQ, per germline (reference sequence). The length of the CDR3 is 16 residues. CDR3 loop: CASSPDRSLAKETQYF. The CDR3 DNA follows: TGTGCCAGCAGCCCAGACCGGTCACTAGCGAAGGAGACCCAGTACTTC.

This rearrangement joins TRBV5-5 to TRBJ2-2, with 8 bases identical to TRBD1. Unmatched junction bases numbered 23, after V lost 4 bases and J lost 6 bases. Germline V gives CDR1 SGHKS, CDR2 YYEKEE (reference sequence). There are 20 residues in the CDR3. CDR3 sequence reads: CASSADGGLPGQGRAGELFF. CDR3 bases: TGTGCCAGCAGCGCGGATGGCGGCCTACCCGGACAGGGTAGAGCCGGGGAGCTGTTTTTT. The full variable domain, rest sourced from reference TRBV5-5 and TRBJ2-2, is DAGVTQSPTHLIKTRGQQVTLRCSPISGHKSVSWYQQVLGQGPQFIFQYYEKEERGRGNFPDRFSARQFPNYSSELNVNALLLGDSALYLCASSADGGLPGQGRAGELFFGEGSRLTVL.

The V and J genes are TRBV15 and TRBJ2-1, with TRBD1 matching 8 bases. There are 14 residues in the CDR3. V lost 5 bases, J lost 4 bases, and 4 bases stayed unmatched. Germline V lookup: CDR1 LNHNV, CDR2 YYDKDF (reference sequence). The CDR3 bases are TGTGCCACCAGCGAGAGGGACAGGTACAATGAGCAGTTCTTC. This sequence encodes CATSERDRYNEQFF.

The V call is TRBV5-1, the J call TRBJ1-2; D perhaps matches TRBD1 (5 bases). The V and J ends lost 0 bases and 4 bases respectively, with 22 bases between them. Germline loops: CDR1 SGHRS, CDR2 YFSETQ. The CDR3 runs to 18 residues. CDR3 sequence (DNA): TGCGCCAGCAGCTTGGAGATTTCCAATCGTGTGACAGCCTATGGCTACACCTTC. It translates to CASSLEISNRVTAYGYTF. Using reference TRBV5-1 and TRBJ1-2 for the parts outside the CDR3, the full variable domain is KAGVTQTPRYLIKTRGQQVTLSCSPISGHRSVSWYQQTPGQGLQFLFEYFSETQRNKGNFPGRFSGRQFSNSRSEMNVSTLELGDSALYLCASSLEISNRVTAYGYTFGSGTRLTVV.

This clone occurred a few times. The rearrangement uses TRBV7-2 and TRBJ2-1; D is unresolved. With 5 bases removed from V and 7 bases from J, the gap between germline ends came to 9 bases. Germline V gene sequence: CDR1 SGHTA, CDR2 FQGNSA. CDR3 length: 12 residues. The CDR3: CASSRVINEQFF. Here the CDR3 DNA reads TGTGCCAGCAGCCGGGTTATAAATGAGCAGTTCTTC. The variable domain in full, completed from reference TRBV7-2 and TRBJ2-1, reads GAGVSQSPSNKVTEKGKDVELRCDPISGHTALYWYRQSLGQGLEFLIYFQGNSAPDKSGLPSDRFSAERTGGSVSTLTIQRTQQEDSAVYLCASSRVINEQFFGPGTRLTVL.

This clone was counted only a few times. This rearrangement joins TRBV4-3 to TRBJ2-1; D is possibly TRBD2 (5 bases). Germline V gene sequence: CDR1 LGHNA, CDR2 YSLEER. The V and J ends lost 0 bases and 3 bases respectively, with 15 bases between them. The CDR3 is made up of 17 amino acids. Here the CDR3 reads CASSQDLGPRGYNEQFF. CDR3 sequence (DNA): TGCGCCAGCAGCCAAGATTTGGGCCCCCGGGGCTACAATGAGCAGTTCTTC.

The genes are TRBV5-1 and TRBJ2-7; D remains ambiguous. The ends were cut back, 1 base at V and 2 bases at J, with 10 bases in the middle. Germline values: CDR1 SGHRS, CDR2 YFSETQ. The CDR3 has 14 residues. In DNA, the CDR3 is TGCGCCAGCAGCTTGAACCGGGTCCCCTACGAGCAGTACTTC. Amino acid sequence: CASSLNRVPYEQYF.

The rearrangement links TRBV9 to TRBJ2-1; tentative D call: TRBD2 (6 bases). Germline V lookup: CDR1 SGDLS, CDR2 YYNGEE. V lost 6 bases and J lost 0, with 10 bases in between. The CDR3 length is 14 residues. CDR3 sequence reads: CASNGRDSYNEQFF. The CDR3, as DNA: TGTGCCAGCAATGGGCGGGACTCCTACAATGAGCAGTTCTTC.

The chain is built from TRBV28 and TRBJ2-7; 10 nucleotides align to TRBD1. The V gene's germline CDR1 is MDHEN and CDR2 SYDVKM. V was pared by 5 bases and J by 2 bases, with 9 bases of the junction left unmatched. CDR3 length: 16 residues. This CDR3 is CASSPPGTGAPYEQYF. The CDR3 DNA is TGTGCCAGCAGTCCCCCCGGGACAGGGGCCCCCTACGAGCAGTACTTC.

This chain joins TRBV4-1 and TRBJ1-1, with D possibly TRBD1 on 5 matching bases. The CDR3 covers 14 residues. Trimming took 2 bases from V and 1 from J, leaving 8 bases between them. Germline CDR1 MGHRA, CDR2 YSYEKL. The CDR3 is CASSQKDRNTEAFF. The CDR3 nucleotides are TGCGCCAGCAGCCAAAAAGACAGGAACACTGAAGCTTTCTTT.

The V gene is TRBV5-8, the J gene TRBJ1-3; weak D call: TRBD1 (5 bases). Germline V gene sequence: CDR1 SGHTS, CDR2 YDEGEE. V was trimmed by 1 base and J by 0 bases, leaving 11 bases between them. This CDR3 region has 16 residues. CDR3 sequence: CASSLTTGYSGNTIYF. Written as DNA, the CDR3 is TGTGCCAGCAGCTTGACAACAGGTTACTCTGGAAACACCATATATTTT. Full variable domain (missing parts from reference TRBV5-8 and TRBJ1-3): EAGVTQSPTHLIKTRGQQATLRCSPISGHTSVYWYQQALGLGLQFLLWYDEGEERNRGNFPPRFSGRQFPNYSSELNVNALELEDSALYLCASSLTTGYSGNTIYFGEGSWLTVV.

V and J are TRBV28 and TRBJ2-7; no firm D call. The germline gives CDR1 MDHEN, CDR2 SYDVKM. This CDR3 spans 12 amino acids. Trimming cost V 4 bases and J 3 bases, with 7 bases left between them. CDR3 sequence reads: CASSSLGYEQYF. CDR3 nucleotide sequence: TGTGCCAGCAGTTCGCTAGGCTACGAGCAGTACTTC.

The chain combines TRBV6-6 with TRBJ2-7; 7 nucleotides align to TRBD1. Germline CDR1 is MNHNY and CDR2 is SVGAGI (reference sequence). CDR3 length: 16 amino acids. With V trimmed by 4 bases and J by 2 bases, 11 bases remained unmatched. The CDR3 spells CASSCNSDRDPYEQYF. Here the CDR3 DNA reads TGTGCCAGCAGTTGCAACTCTGACAGGGATCCCTACGAGCAGTACTTC.

This chain connects TRBV10-1 to TRBJ2-7; D is unclear. The CDR3 contains 15 residues. The ends were cut back, 8 bases at V and 0 bases at J, with 17 bases in the middle. CDR1 WNHNN and CDR2 SYGVQD come from the germline V gene (reference sequence). In DNA, the CDR3 is TGCGCCAGCGTCAGATACAGAGATTTCTCCTACGAGCAGTACTTC. Translation: CASVRYRDFSYEQYF.

The genes are TRBV6-5 and TRBJ1-6, with D perhaps TRBD1 (5 bases). V lost 5 bases to trimming and J lost 10 bases, with 15 bases between them. In germline, CDR1 is MNHEY, CDR2 SVGAGI. The CDR3 contains 14 residues. Here the CDR3 DNA reads TGTGCCAGCAGTACCGGGGGGTTGGGCTCACCCCTCCACTTT. This sequence encodes CASSTGGLGSPLHF.

The DNA of the CDR3 is TGTGCCAGCAGTTTCCGACTTATCTCCTACAATGAGCAGTTCTTC. Translated, it gives CASSFRLISYNEQFF. The genes are TRBV27 and TRBJ2-1; D unclear. V lost 3 bases and J lost 0, with 9 bases in between. The length of the CDR3 is 15 residues. CDR1 is MNHEY and CDR2 is SMNVEV in the germline V gene (reference sequence).